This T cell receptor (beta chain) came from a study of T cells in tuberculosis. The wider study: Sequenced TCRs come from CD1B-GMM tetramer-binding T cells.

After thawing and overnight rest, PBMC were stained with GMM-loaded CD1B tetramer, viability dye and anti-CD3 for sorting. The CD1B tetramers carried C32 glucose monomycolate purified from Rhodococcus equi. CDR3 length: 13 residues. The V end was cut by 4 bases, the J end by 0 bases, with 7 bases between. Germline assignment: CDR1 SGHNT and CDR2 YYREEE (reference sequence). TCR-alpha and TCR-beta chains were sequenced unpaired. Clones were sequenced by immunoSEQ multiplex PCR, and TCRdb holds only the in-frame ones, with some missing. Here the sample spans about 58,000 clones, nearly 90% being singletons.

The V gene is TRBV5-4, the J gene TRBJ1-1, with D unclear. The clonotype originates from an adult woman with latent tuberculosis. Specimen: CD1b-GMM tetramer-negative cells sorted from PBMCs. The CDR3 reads CASSTAVNTEAFF. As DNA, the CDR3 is TGTGCCAGCAGCACTGCGGTGAACACTGAAGCTTTCTTT.